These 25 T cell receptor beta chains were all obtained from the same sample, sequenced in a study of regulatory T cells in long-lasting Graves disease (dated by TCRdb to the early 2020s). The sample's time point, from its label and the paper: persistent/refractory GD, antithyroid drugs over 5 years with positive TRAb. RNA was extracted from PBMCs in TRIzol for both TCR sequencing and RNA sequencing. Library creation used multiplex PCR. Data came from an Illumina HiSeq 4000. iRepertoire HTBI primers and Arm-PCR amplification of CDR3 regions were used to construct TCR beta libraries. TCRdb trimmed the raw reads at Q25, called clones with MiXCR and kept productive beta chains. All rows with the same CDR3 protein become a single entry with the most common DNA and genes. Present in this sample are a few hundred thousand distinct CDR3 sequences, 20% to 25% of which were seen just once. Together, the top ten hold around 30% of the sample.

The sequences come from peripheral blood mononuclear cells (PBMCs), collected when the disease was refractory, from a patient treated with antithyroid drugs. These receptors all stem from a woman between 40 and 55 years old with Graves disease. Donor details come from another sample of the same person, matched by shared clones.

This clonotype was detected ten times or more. CDR3: CASSRLRFGRGETQYF. The CDR3 bases are TGTGCCAGCAGCCGACTAAGATTCGGGCGGGGGGAGACCCAGTACTTC. V and J are TRBV28 and TRBJ2-5; 7 nucleotides agree with TRBD2. This CDR3 is built from 16 residues. V trimming: 6 bases; J trimming: 5 bases; junction bases outside the gene matches: 15. CDR1 is MDHEN, CDR2 SYDVKM, per germline.

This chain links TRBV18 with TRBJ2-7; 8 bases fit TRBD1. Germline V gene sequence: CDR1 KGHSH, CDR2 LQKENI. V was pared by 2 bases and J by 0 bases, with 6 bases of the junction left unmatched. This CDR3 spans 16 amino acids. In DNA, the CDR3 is TGTGCCAGCTCACCATCGGACAGGGAGAGCTCCTACGAGCAGTACTTC. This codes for CASSPSDRESSYEQYF.

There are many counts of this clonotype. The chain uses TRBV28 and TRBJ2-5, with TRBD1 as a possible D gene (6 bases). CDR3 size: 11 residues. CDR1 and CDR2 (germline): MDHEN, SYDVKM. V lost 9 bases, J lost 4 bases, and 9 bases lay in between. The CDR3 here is CARPRGETQYF. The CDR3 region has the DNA TGTGCCAGACCCAGGGGAGAGACCCAGTACTTC.

CDR3 DNA sequence: TGTGCCAGCAGCTATGGACTAGCCCTTCCGAACACCGGGGAGCTGTTTTTT. Its protein is CASSYGLALPNTGELFF. V gene TRBV5-6 combines with J gene TRBJ2-2, with TRBD2 matching over 8 bases. Germline loops: CDR1 SGHDT, CDR2 YYEEEE. Trimming at V came to 3 bases and at J to 0 bases, leaving 7 bases not matched to a gene. The CDR3 runs to 17 residues.

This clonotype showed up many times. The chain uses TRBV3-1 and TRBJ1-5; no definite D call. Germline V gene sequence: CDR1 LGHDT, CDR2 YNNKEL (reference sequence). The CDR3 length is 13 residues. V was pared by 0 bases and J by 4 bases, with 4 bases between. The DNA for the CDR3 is TGTGCCAGCAGCCAAGACGGTAATCAGCCCCAGCATTTT. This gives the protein CASSQDGNQPQHF.

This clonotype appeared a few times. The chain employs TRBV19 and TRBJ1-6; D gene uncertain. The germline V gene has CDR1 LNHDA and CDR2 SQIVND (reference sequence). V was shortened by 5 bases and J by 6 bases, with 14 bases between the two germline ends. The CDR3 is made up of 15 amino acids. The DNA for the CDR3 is TGTGCCAGTAGTCCCCTCGGTGCCTCTAATTCACCCCTCCACTTT. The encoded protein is CASSPLGASNSPLHF.

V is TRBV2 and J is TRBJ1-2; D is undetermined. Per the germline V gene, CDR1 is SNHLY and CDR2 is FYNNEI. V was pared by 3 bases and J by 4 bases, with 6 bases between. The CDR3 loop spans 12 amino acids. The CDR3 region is CASSDRVYGYTF. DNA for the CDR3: TGTGCCAGCAGTGACAGAGTCTATGGCTACACCTTC.

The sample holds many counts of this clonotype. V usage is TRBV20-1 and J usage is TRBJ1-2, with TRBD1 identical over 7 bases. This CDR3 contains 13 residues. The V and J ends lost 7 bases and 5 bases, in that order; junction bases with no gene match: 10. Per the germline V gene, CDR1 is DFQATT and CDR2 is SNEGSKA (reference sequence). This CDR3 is CSGTGQTLYGYTF. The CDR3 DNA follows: TGCAGTGGCACGGGACAGACCCTATATGGCTACACCTTC.

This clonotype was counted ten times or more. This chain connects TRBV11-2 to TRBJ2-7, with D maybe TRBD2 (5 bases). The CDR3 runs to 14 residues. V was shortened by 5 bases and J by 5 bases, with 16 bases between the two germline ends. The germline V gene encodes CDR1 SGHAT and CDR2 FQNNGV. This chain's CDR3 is CASSGFGERNEQYF. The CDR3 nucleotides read TGTGCCAGCAGCGGTTTTGGGGAGAGAAACGAGCAGTACTTC. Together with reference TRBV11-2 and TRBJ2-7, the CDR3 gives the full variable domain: EAGVAQSPRYKIIEKRQSVAFWCNPISGHATLYWYQQILGQGPKLLIQFQNNGVVDDSQLPKDRFSAERLKGVDSTLKIQPAKLEDSAVYLCASSGFGERNEQYFGPGTRLTVT.

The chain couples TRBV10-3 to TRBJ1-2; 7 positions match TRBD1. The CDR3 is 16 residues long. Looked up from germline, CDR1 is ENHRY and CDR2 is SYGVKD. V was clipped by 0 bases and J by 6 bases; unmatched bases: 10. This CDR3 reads CAISESGGGGRNGYTF. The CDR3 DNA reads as TGTGCCATCAGTGAGTCGGGCGGAGGGGGCAGGAATGGCTACACCTTC.

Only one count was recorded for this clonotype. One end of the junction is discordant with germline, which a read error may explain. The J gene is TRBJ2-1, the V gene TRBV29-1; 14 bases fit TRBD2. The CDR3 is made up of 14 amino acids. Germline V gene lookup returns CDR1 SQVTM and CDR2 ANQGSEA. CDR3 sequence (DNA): TGCAGCGTTGAAGAACAGGGGACTAGCGGGAGATTGGCCTTC. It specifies CSVEEQGTSGRLAF.

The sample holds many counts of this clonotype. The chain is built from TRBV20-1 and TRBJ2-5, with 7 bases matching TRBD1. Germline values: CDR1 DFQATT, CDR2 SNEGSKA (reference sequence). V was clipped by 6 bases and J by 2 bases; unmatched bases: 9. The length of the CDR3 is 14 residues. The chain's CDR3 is CSARQGSGQETQYF. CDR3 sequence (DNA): TGCAGTGCGAGACAGGGAAGTGGTCAAGAGACCCAGTACTTC.

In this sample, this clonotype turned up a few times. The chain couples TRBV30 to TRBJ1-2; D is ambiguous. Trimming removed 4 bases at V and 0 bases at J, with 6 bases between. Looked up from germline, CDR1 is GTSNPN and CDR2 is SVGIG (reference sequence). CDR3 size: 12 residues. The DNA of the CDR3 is TGTGCCTGGACGTTTTCTAACTATGGCTACACCTTC. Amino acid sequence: CAWTFSNYGYTF. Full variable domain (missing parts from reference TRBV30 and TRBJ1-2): SQTIHQWPATLVQPVGSPLSLECTVEGTSNPNLYWYRQAAGRGLQLLFYSVGIGQISSEVPQNLSASRPQDRQFILSSKKLLLSDSGFYLCAWTFSNYGYTFGSGTRLTVV.

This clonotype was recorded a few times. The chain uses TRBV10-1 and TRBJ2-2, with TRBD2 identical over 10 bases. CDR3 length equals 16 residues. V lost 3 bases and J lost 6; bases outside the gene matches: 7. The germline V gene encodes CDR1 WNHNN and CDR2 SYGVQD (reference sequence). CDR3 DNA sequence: TGCGCCAGCAGTGACCCGGGGACTAGCGTGTCCGGGGAGCTGTTTTTT. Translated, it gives CASSDPGTSVSGELFF.

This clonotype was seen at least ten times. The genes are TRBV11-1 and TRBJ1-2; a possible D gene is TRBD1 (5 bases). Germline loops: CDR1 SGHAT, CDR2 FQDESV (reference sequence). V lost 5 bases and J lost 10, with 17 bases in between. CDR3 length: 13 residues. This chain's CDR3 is CASSRSGRENYTF. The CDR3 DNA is TGTGCCAGCAGCCGATCAGGGAGGGAGAACTACACCTTC.

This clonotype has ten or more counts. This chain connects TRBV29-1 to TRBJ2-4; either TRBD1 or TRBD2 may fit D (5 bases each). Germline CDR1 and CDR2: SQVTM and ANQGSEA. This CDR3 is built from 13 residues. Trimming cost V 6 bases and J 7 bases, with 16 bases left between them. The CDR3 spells CSVDSGGGNIQYF. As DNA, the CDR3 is TGCAGCGTAGACAGTGGGGGTGGGAACATTCAGTACTTC.

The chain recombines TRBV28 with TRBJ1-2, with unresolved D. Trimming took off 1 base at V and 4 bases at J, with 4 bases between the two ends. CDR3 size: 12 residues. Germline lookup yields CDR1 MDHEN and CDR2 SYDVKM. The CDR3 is CASSLFGYGYTF. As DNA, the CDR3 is TGTGCCAGCAGTTTATTTGGCTATGGCTACACCTTC.

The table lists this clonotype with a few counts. The DNA of the CDR3 is TGTGCCAGCAGCGCCTCCCGAAGAACGAACACCGGGGAGCTGTTTTTT. It encodes CASSASRRTNTGELFF. The chain links TRBV7-9 to TRBJ2-2; D unclear. Per germline, CDR1 SEHNR and CDR2 FQNEAQ (reference sequence). V was shortened by 5 bases and J by 0 bases, with 13 bases between the two germline ends. The CDR3 runs to 16 residues.

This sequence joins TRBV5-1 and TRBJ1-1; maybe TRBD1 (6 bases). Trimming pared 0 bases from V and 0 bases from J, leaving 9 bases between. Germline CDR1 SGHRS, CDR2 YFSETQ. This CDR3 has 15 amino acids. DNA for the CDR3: TGCGCCAGCAGCTTGGCCCCAGGGGTGAACACTGAAGCTTTCTTT. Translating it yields CASSLAPGVNTEAFF. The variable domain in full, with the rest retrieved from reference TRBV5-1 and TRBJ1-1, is KAGVTQTPRYLIKTRGQQVTLSCSPISGHRSVSWYQQTPGQGLQFLFEYFSETQRNKGNFPGRFSGRQFSNSRSEMNVSTLELGDSALYLCASSLAPGVNTEAFFGQGTRLTVV.

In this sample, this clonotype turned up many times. The CDR3 bases are TGTGCCAGCAGTTTAAACGGGAATCTCGGAAACACCATATATTTT. Translation: CASSLNGNLGNTIYF. The rearrangement uses TRBV28 and TRBJ1-3; no clear D gene. Germline values: CDR1 MDHEN, CDR2 SYDVKM. The CDR3 contains 15 residues. V lost 2 bases and J lost 4, with 12 bases in between.

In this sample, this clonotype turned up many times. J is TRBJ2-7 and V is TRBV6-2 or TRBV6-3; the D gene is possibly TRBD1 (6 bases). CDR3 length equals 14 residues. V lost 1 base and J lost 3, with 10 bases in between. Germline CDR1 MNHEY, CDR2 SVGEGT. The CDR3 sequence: CASSYYGQNYEQYF. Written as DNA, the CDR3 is TGTGCCAGCAGTTACTACGGACAGAACTACGAGCAGTACTTC.

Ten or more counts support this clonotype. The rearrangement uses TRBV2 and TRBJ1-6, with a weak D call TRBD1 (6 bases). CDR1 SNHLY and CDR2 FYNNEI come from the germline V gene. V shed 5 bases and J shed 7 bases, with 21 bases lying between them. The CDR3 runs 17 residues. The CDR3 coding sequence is TGTGCCAGCAGTCGTTTCCCATTGGACAGCATCAATTCACCCCTCCACTTT. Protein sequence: CASSRFPLDSINSPLHF.

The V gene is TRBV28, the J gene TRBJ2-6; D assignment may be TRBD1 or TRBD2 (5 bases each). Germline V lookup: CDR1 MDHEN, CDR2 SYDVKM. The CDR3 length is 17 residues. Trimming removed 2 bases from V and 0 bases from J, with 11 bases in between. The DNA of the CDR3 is TGTGCCAGCAGTTTAGGGGACGGCCTCTCTGGGGCCAACGTCCTGACTTTC. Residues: CASSLGDGLSGANVLTF.

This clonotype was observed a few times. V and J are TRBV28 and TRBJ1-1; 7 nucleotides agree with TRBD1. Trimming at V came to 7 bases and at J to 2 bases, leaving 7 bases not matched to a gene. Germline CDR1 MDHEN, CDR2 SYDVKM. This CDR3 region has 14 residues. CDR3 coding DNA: TGTGCCAGCACCGATACAGGGGCCAACACTGAAGCTTTCTTT. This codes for CASTDTGANTEAFF.

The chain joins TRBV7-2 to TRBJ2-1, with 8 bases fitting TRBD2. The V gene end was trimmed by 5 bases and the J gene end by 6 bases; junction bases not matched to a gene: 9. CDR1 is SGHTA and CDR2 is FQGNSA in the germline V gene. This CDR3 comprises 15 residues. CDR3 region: CASSLGLVQGNEQFF. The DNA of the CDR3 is TGTGCCAGCAGCCTGGGACTAGTCCAAGGCAATGAGCAGTTCTTC. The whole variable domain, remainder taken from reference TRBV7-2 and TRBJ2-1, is GAGVSQSPSNKVTEKGKDVELRCDPISGHTALYWYRQSLGQGLEFLIYFQGNSAPDKSGLPSDRFSAERTGGSVSTLTIQRTQQEDSAVYLCASSLGLVQGNEQFFGPGTRLTVL.